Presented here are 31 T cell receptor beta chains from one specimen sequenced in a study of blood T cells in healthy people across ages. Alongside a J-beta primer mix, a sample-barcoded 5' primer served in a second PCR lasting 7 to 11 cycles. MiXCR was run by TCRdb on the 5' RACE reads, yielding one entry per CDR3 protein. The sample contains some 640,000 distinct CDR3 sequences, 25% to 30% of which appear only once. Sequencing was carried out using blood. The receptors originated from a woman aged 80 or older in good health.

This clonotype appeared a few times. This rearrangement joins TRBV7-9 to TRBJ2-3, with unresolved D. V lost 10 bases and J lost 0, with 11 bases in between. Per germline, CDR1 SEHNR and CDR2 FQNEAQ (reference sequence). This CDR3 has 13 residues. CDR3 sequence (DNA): TGTGCCACGTGCAGAGCTAGCACAGATACGCAGTATTTT. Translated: CATCRASTDTQYF.

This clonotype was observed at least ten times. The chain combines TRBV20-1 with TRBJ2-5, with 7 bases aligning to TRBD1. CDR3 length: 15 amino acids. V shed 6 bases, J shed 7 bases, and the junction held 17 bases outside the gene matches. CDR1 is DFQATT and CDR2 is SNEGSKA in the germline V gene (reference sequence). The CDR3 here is CSAGSGDRADGTQYF. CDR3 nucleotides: TGCAGTGCCGGAAGTGGAGACAGGGCGGATGGGACCCAGTACTTC.

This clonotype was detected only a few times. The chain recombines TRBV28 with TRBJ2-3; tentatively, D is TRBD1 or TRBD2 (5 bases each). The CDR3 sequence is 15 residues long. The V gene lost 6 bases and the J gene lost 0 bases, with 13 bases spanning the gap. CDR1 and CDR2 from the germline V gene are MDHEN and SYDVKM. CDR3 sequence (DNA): TGTGCCAGCAGCGTTCCGGGACGGAGCACAGATACGCAGTATTTT. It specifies CASSVPGRSTDTQYF.

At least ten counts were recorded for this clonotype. The CDR3 coding sequence is TGTGCCAGCAGTCTGTCTTCGGCAGATACGCAGTATTTT. It specifies CASSLSSADTQYF. The chain is built from TRBV12-3 or TRBV12-4 and TRBJ2-3, with no clear D. The ends were cut back, 5 bases at V and 4 bases at J, with 10 bases in the middle. The CDR3 sequence is 13 residues long.

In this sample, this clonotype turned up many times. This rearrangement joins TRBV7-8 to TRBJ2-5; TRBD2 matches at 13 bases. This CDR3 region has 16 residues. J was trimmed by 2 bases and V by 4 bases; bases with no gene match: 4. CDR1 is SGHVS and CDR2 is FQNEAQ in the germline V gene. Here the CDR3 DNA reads TGTGCCAGCAGCTGGGGGACTAGCGGGGTACAAGAGACCCAGTACTTC. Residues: CASSWGTSGVQETQYF.

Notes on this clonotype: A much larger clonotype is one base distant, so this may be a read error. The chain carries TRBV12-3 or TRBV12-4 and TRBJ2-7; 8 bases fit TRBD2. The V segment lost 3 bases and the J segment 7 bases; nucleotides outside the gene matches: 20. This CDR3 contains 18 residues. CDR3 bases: TGTGCCAGCAGTTTCGAGGGGATAGCGGGGCGGGCGCACAATGAGCAGTACTTC. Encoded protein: CASSFEGIAGRAHNEQYF.

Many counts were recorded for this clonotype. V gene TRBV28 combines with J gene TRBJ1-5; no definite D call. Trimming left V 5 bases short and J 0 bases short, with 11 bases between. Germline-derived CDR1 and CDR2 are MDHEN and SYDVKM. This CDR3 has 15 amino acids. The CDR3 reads CASSRHGYSNQPQHF. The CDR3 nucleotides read TGTGCCAGCAGTCGACACGGTTATAGCAATCAGCCCCAGCATTTT.

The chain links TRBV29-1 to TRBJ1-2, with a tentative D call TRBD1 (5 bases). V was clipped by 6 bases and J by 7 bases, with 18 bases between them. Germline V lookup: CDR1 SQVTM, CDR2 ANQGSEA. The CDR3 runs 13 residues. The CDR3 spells CSVGAAQSRGYTF. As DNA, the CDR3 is TGCAGCGTAGGGGCAGCCCAATCTCGTGGCTACACCTTC.

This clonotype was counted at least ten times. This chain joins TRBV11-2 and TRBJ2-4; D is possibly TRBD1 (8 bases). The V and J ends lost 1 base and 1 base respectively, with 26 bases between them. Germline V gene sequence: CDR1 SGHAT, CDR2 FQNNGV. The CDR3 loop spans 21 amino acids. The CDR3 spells CASSLGVGRTGFGPAKNIQYF. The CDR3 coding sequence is TGTGCCAGCAGCTTAGGGGTCGGGAGGACAGGGTTTGGCCCGGCCAAAAACATTCAGTACTTC.

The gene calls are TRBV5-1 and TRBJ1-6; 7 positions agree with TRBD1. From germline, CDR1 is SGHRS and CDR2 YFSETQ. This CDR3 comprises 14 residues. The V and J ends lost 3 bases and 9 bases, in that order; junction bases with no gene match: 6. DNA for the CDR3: TGCGCCAGCAGCTCTGACAGGGACGGTTCACCCCTCCACTTT. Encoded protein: CASSSDRDGSPLHF.

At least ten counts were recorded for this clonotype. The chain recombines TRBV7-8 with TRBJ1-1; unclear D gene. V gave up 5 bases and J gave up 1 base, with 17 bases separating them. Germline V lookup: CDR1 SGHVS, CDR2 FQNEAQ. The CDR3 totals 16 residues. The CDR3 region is CASSLLAIPQNTEAFF. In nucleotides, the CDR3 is TGTGCCAGCAGCCTACTGGCAATCCCTCAGAACACTGAAGCTTTCTTT.

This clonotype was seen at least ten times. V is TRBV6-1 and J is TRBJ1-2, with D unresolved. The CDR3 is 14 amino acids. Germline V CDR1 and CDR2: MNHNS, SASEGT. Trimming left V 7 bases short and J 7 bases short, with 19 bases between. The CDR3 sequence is CASKIELGSLGYTF. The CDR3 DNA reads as TGTGCCAGCAAGATTGAACTAGGGTCTCTTGGCTACACCTTC.

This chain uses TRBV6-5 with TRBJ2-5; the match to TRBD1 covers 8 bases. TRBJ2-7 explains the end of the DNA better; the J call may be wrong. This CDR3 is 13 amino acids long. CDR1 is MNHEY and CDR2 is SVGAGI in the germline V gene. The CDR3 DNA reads TGTGCCAGCAGCTCAGGGGGCCTCGACGAGCAGTACTTC. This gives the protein CASSSGGLDEQYF.

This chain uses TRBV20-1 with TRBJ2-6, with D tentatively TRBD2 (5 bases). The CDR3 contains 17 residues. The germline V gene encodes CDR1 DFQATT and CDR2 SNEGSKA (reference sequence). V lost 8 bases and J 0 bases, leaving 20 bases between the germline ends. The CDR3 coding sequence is TGCAGTTCAAACCGGGCCCGGGATAGCTCTGGGGCCAACGTCCTGACTTTC. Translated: CSSNRARDSSGANVLTF.

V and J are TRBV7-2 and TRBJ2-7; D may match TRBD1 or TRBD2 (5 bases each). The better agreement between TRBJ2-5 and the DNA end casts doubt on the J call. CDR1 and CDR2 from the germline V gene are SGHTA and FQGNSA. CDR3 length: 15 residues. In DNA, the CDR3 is TGTGCCAGCAGCTCCTACGGGGACCCTGGGGAGACCCAGTACTTC. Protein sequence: CASSSYGDPGETQYF.

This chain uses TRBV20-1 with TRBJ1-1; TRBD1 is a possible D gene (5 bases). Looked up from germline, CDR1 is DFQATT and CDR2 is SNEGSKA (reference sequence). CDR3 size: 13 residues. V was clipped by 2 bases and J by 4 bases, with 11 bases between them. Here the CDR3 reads CSARQGRGTEAFF. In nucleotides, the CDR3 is TGCAGTGCTAGACAGGGTCGGGGCACTGAAGCTTTCTTT.

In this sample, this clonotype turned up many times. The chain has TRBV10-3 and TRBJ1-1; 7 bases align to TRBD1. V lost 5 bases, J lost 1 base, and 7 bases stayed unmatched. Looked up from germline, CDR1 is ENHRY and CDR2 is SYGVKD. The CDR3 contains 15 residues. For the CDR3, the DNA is TGTGCCATCAGTCCGAAGACAGGGACGAACACTGAAGCTTTCTTT. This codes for CAISPKTGTNTEAFF.

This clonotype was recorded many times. The CDR3: CASSPTGTSGEAFF. As DNA, the CDR3 is TGTGCCAGCAGCCCGACAGGGACGTCGGGTGAAGCTTTCTTT. V is TRBV7-2 and J is TRBJ1-1; 7 bases match TRBD1. The CDR3 is made up of 14 amino acids. The J segment lost 7 bases and the V segment lost 5 bases, leaving 10 bases of the junction unmatched. Germline V gene lookup returns CDR1 SGHTA and CDR2 FQGNSA.

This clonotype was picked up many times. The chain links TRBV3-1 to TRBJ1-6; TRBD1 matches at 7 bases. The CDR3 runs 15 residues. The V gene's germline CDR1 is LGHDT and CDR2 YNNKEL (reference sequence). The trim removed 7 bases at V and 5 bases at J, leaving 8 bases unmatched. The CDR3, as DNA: TGTGCCAGCACCTTCGGACAGGCGCATAATTCACCCCTCCACTTT. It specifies CASTFGQAHNSPLHF.

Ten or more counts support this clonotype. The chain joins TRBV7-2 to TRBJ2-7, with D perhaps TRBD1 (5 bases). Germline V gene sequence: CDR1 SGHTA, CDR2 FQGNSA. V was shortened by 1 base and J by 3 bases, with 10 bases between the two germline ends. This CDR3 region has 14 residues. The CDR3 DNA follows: TGTGCCAGCAGCTTAGACTTGGGGCACTACGAGCAGTACTTC. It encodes CASSLDLGHYEQYF. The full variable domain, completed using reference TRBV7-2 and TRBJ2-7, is GAGVSQSPSNKVTEKGKDVELRCDPISGHTALYWYRQSLGQGLEFLIYFQGNSAPDKSGLPSDRFSAERTGGSVSTLTIQRTQQEDSAVYLCASSLDLGHYEQYFGPGTRLTVT.

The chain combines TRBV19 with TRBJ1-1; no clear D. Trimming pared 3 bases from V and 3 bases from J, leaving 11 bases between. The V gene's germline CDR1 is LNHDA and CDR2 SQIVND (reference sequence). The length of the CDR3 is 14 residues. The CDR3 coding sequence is TGTGCCAGTAGTATCAGTCACGGGGACACTGAAGCTTTCTTT. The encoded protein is CASSISHGDTEAFF.

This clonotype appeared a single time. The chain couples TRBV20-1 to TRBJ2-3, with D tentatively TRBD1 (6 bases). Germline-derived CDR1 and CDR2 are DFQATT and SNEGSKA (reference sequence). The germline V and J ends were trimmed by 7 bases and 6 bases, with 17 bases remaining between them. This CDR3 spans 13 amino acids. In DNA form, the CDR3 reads TGCAGTGGACAGGCGCGAGTTTGGGATACGCAGTATTTT. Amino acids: CSGQARVWDTQYF.

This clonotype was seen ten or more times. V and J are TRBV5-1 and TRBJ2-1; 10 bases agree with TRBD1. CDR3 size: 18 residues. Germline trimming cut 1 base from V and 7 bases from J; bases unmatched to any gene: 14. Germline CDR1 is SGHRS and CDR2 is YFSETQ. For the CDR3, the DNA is TGCGCCAGCAGCTTGCGACAGGGGGCTGAAATACTACGGAATGAGCAGTTCTTC. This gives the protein CASSLRQGAEILRNEQFF.

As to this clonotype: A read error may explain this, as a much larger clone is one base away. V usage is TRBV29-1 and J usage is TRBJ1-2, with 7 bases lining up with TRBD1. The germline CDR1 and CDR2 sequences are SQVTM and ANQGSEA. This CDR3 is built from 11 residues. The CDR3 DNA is TGCGGCGTTTCGACAGGGTATGGCTACACCTTC. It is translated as CGVSTGYGYTF.

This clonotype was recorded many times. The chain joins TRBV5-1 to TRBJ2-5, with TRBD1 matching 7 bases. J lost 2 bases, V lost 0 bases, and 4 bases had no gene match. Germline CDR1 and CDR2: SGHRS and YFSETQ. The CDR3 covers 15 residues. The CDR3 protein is CASSLEGQLQETQYF. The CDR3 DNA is TGCGCCAGCAGCTTGGAGGGACAGTTACAAGAGACCCAGTACTTC.

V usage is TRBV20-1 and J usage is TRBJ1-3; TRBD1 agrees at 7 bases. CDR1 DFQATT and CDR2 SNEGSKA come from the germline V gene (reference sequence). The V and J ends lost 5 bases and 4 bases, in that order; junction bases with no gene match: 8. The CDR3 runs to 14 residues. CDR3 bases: TGCAGTGCTCCGCCGACAGGGCCCGGAAACACCATATATTTT. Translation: CSAPPTGPGNTIYF.

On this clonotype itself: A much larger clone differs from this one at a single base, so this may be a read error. Written as DNA, the CDR3 is TGTGCCAGCACGTCGTCCGGCAGCTGGGGCTACACCTTC. Its translation is CASTSSGSWGYTF. The chain carries TRBV2 and TRBJ1-2, with D uncertain. This CDR3 region has 13 residues. The V gene's germline CDR1 is SNHLY and CDR2 FYNNEI. The germline V and J ends were trimmed by 7 bases and 8 bases, with 17 bases remaining between them. Filled out from reference TRBV2 and TRBJ1-2, the complete variable domain reads EPEVTQTPSHQVTQMGQEVILRCVPISNHLYFYWYRQILGQKVEFLVSFYNNEISEKSEIFDDQFSVERPDGSNFTLKIRSTKLEDSAMYFCASTSSGSWGYTFGSGTRLTVV.

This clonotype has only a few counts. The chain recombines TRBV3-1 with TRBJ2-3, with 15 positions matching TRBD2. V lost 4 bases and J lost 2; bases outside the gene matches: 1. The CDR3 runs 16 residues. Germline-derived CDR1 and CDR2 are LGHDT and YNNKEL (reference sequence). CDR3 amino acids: CASSRTSGGATDTQYF. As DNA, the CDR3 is TGTGCCAGCAGCCGGACTAGCGGGGGGGCCACAGATACGCAGTATTTT.

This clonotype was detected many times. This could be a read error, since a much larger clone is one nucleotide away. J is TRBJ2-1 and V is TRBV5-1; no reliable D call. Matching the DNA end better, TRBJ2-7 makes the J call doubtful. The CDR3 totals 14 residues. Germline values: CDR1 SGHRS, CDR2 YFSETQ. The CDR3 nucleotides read TGCGCCAGCAGTGAGTCAGTTCCCTACAATGAGCAGTACTTC. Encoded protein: CASSESVPYNEQYF.

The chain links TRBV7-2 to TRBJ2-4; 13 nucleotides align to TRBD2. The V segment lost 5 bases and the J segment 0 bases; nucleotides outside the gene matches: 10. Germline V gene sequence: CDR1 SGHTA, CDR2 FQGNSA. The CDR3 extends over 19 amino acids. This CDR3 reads CASSVKGTSGTVAKNIQYF. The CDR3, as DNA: TGTGCCAGCAGCGTAAAGGGGACTAGCGGGACAGTAGCCAAAAACATTCAGTACTTC.

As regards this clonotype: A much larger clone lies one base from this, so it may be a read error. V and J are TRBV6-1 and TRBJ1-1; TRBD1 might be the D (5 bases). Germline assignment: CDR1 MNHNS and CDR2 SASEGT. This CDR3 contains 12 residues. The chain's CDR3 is CAGSFDSRGAFF. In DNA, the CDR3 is TGTGCCGGCAGTTTCGACAGTCGAGGGGCTTTCTTT.